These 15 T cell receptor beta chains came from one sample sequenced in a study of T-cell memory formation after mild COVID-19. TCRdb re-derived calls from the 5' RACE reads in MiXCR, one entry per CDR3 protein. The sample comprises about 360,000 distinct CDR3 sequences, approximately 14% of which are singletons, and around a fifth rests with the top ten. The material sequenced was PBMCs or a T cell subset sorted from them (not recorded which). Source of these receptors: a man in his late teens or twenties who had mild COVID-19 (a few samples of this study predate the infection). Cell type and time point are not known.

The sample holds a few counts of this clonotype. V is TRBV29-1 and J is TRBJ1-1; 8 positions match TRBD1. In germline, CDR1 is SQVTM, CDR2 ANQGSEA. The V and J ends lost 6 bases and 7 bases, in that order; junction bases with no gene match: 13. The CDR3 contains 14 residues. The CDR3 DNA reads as TGCAGCGTCGCCCCTTCAGGGGGCGAAAGTGAAGCTTTCTTT. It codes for CSVAPSGGESEAFF.

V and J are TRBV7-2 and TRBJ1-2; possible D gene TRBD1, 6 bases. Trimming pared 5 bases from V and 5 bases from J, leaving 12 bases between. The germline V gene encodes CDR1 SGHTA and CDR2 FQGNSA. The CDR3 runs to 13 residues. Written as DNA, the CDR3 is TGTGCCAGCAGCAAGGACAGAACATATGGCTACACCTTC. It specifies CASSKDRTYGYTF.

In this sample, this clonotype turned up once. The CDR3, as DNA: TGTGCCAGCATATCTTGCTCGGGACAGAATTCACCCCTCCACTTT. Encoded protein: CASISCSGQNSPLHF. The rearrangement uses TRBV21-1 and TRBJ1-6; the table assigns TRBD1, which was not confirmed against the DNA. TRBV21-1 corresponds to a pseudogene. The CDR3 extends over 15 amino acids.

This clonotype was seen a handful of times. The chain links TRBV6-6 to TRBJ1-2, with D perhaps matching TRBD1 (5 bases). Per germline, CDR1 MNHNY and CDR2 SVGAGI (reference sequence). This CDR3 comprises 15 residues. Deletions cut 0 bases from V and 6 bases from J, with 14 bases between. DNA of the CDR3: TGTGCCAGCAGTTACTCCGCAGGGCCCCCCAATGGCTACACCTTC. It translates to CASSYSAGPPNGYTF.

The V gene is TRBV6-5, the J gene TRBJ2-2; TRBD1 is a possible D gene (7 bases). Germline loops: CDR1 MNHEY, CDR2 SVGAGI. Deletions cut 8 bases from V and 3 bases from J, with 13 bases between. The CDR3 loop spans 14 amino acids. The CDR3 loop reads CASSAGQYTGELFF. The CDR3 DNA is TGTGCCAGCTCGGCGGGACAGTACACCGGGGAGCTGTTTTTT.

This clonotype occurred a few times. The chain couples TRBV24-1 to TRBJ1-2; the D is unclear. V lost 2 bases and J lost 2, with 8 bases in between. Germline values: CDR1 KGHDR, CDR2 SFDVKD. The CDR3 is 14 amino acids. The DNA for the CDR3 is TGTGCCACCAGTGATTCTGGACGGAACTATGGCTACACCTTC. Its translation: CATSDSGRNYGYTF.

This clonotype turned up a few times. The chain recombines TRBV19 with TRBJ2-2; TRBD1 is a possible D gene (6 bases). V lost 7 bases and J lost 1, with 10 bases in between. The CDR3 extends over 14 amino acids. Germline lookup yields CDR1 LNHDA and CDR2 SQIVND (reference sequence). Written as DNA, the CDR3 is TGTGCCAGTACGGTACAGGGGAACACCGGGGAGCTGTTTTTT. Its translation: CASTVQGNTGELFF.

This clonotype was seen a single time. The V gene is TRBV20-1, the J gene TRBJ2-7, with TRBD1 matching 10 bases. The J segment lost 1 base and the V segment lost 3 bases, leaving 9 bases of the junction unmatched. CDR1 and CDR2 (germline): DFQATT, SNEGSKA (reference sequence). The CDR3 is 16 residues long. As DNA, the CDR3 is TGCAGTGCTAGCGACAGCCGGGACAGGGGATCCTACGAGCAGTACTTC. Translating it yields CSASDSRDRGSYEQYF.

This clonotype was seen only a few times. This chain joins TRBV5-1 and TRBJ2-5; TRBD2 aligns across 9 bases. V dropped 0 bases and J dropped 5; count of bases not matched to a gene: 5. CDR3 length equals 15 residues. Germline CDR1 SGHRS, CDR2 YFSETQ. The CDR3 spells CASSLVGLATETQYF. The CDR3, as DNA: TGCGCCAGCAGCTTGGTAGGACTAGCGACGGAGACCCAGTACTTC.

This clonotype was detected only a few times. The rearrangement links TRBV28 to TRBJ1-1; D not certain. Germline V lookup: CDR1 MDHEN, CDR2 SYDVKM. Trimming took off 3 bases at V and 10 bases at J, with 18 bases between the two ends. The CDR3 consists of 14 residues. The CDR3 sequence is CASSLRTLTPRAFF. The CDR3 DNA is TGTGCCAGCAGTTTGCGCACTCTGACACCCCGAGCTTTCTTT. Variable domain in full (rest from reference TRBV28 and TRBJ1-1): DVKVTQSSRYLVKRTGEKVFLECVQDMDHENMFWYRQDPGLGLRLIYFSYDVKMKEKGDIPEGYSVSREKKERFSLILESASTNQTSMYLCASSLRTLTPRAFFGQGTRLTVV.

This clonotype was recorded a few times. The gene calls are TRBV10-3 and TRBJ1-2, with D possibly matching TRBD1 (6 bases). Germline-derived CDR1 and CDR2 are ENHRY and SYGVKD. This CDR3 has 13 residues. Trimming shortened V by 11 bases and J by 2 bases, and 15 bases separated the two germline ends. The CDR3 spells CAAGAGDNYGYTF. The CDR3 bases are TGTGCCGCGGGGGCAGGCGACAACTATGGCTACACCTTC.

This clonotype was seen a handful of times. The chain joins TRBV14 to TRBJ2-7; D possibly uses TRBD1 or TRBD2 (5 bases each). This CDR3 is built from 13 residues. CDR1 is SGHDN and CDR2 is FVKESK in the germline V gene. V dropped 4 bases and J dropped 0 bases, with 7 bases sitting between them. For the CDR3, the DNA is TGTGCCAGCAGCCGGGGGAGCTCCTACGAGCAGTACTTC. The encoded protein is CASSRGSSYEQYF.

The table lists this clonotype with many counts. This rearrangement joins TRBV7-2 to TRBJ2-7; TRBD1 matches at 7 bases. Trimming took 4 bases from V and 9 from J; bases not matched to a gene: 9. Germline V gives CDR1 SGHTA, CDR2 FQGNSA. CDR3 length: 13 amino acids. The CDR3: CASSSNPGGRQYV. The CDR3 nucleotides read TGTGCCAGCAGCTCGAACCCAGGGGGTCGGCAGTACGTC.

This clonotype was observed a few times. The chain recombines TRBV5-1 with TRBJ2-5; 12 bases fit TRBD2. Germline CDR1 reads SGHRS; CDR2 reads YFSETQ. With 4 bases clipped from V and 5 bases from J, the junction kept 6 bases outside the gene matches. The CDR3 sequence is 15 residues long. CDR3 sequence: CASSTSSGGGETQYF. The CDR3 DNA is TGCGCCAGCAGCACCTCTAGCGGGGGGGGCGAGACCCAGTACTTC.

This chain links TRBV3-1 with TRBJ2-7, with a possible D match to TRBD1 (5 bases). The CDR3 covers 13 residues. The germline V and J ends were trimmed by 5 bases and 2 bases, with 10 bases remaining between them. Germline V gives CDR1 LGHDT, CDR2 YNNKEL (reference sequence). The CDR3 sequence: CASSNTGPYEQYF. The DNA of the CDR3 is TGTGCCAGCAGCAATACAGGTCCCTACGAGCAGTACTTC.